The 17 T cell receptor beta chains presented below share a single source sample, sequenced in a study of blood T cell repertoires in COVID-19. Assay used: immunoSEQ multiplex PCR; TCRdb lists only in-frame clones, some missing. Of 55,000 to 85,000 clones in the sample, roughly 85% are singletons; the top ten hold 5.1%. Sample: peripheral blood. The source of these receptors is a human donor in a cohort sampled during active COVID-19.

The gene calls are TRBV9 and TRBJ2-5; D not resolved. The CDR3 totals 14 residues. The V end was cut by 3 bases, the J end by 2 bases, with 11 bases between. Germline CDR1 and CDR2: SGDLS and YYNGEE. The CDR3 here is CASSATAEQETQYF. The DNA for the CDR3 is TGTGCCAGCAGCGCCACCGCGGAGCAAGAGACCCAGTACTTC.

The J gene is TRBJ2-3, the V gene TRBV5-4; 8 positions agree with TRBD2. The V segment lost 4 bases and the J segment 2 bases; nucleotides outside the gene matches: 9. The germline V gene encodes CDR1 SGHNT and CDR2 YYREEE (reference sequence). The CDR3 contains 16 residues. The CDR3 region has the DNA TGTGCCAGCAGCCTCCCAGCGGGGGCCGACACAGATACGCAGTATTTT. Translated, it gives CASSLPAGADTDTQYF. Looking up the rest from reference TRBV5-4 and TRBJ2-3 gives the full variable domain: ETGVTQSPTHLIKTRGQQVTLRCSSQSGHNTVSWYQQALGQGPQFIFQYYREEENGRGNFPPRFSGLQFPNYSSELNVNALELDDSALYLCASSLPAGADTDTQYFGPGTRLTVL.

The chain recombines TRBV7-8 with TRBJ2-5, with TRBD2 identical over 7 bases. CDR1 SGHVS and CDR2 FQNEAQ come from the germline V gene. This CDR3 has 16 amino acids. The V and J ends lost 3 bases and 3 bases, in that order; junction bases with no gene match: 10. The CDR3 nucleotides are TGTGCCAGCAGCTTGGGAATTGGCGGGGGAGAAGAGACCCAGTACTTC. Residues: CASSLGIGGGEETQYF. The complete variable domain, with remaining parts taken from reference TRBV7-8 and TRBJ2-5, reads GAGVSQSPRYKVAKRGQDVALRCDPISGHVSLFWYQQALGQGPEFLTYFQNEAQLDKSGLPSDRFFAERPEGSVSTLKIQRTQQEDSAVYLCASSLGIGGGEETQYFGPGTRLLVL.

V is TRBV9 and J is TRBJ2-3; the match to TRBD2 covers 8 bases. The CDR3 is 15 amino acids. Germline assignment: CDR1 SGDLS and CDR2 YYNGEE. J gave up 5 bases and V 0 bases, and 5 bases lay outside the gene matches. In DNA form, the CDR3 reads TGTGCCAGCAGCGTAGACCGGGGGGGCTTAGATACGCAGTATTTT. Protein product: CASSVDRGGLDTQYF.

V is TRBV7-9 and J is TRBJ1-1, with D hard to call. The CDR3 runs 12 residues. Per the germline V gene, CDR1 is SEHNR and CDR2 is FQNEAQ (reference sequence). V lost 5 bases to trimming and J lost 0 bases, with 4 bases between them. The CDR3 DNA reads as TGTGCCAGCAGCCCAGTGAACACTGAAGCTTTCTTT. This translates into CASSPVNTEAFF.

The chain carries TRBV30 and TRBJ1-2, with D unresolved. Germline assignment: CDR1 GTSNPN and CDR2 SVGIG (reference sequence). Trimming stripped 5 bases from V and 4 bases from J, with 17 bases between. This CDR3 region has 14 residues. CDR3 amino acids: CAWEPGVPGYGYTF. CDR3 coding DNA: TGTGCCTGGGAGCCCGGGGTCCCCGGCTATGGCTACACCTTC.

The CDR3 region is CASSLGGNTDTQYF. The CDR3 region has the DNA TGCGCCAGCAGCTTGGGAGGGAACACAGATACGCAGTATTTT. J is TRBJ2-3 and V is TRBV5-1; tentatively, D is TRBD2 (5 bases). The V gene lost 0 bases and the J gene lost 2 bases, with 7 bases spanning the gap. The CDR3 is 14 residues long. CDR1 is SGHRS and CDR2 is YFSETQ in the germline V gene.

The chain employs TRBV7-6 and TRBJ2-3; tentatively, D is TRBD2 (6 bases). Per the germline V gene, CDR1 is SGHVS and CDR2 is FNYEAQ. The length of the CDR3 is 17 residues. The ends were cut back, 0 bases at V and 2 bases at J, with 15 bases in the middle. The CDR3 loop is CASSLASSAGATDTQYF. The CDR3 region has the DNA TGTGCCAGCAGCTTAGCTTCTAGCGCGGGCGCCACAGATACGCAGTATTTT.

The rearrangement links TRBV6-1 to TRBJ1-5; D is unresolved. The CDR3 sequence is 14 residues long. CDR1 and CDR2 from the germline V gene are MNHNS and SASEGT. V was trimmed by 1 base and J by 6 bases, leaving 10 bases between them. CDR3: CASSEGREGQPQHF. The CDR3, as DNA: TGTGCCAGCAGTGAAGGCCGGGAGGGTCAGCCCCAGCATTTT.

Turning to this clone: Other DNA sequences from this sample encode an identical CDR3 as well. The V call is TRBV18, the J call TRBJ1-5, with TRBD1 as a possible D gene (5 bases). The V end was cut by 2 bases, the J end by 6 bases, with 11 bases between. The CDR3 runs 14 residues. Germline loops: CDR1 KGHSH, CDR2 LQKENI. The DNA for the CDR3 is TGTGCCAGCTCACCATCAACAGGTCGTCAGCCCCAGCATTTT. Encoded protein: CASSPSTGRQPQHF.

The chain carries TRBV4-1 and TRBJ2-1, with 12 bases fitting TRBD2. The germline V gene encodes CDR1 MGHRA and CDR2 YSYEKL. The J segment lost 5 bases and the V segment lost 2 bases, leaving 4 bases of the junction unmatched. CDR3 size: 16 residues. CDR3 in DNA: TGCGCCAGCAGCCAACAACTAGCGGGGGGCCACAATGAGCAGTTCTTC. Translating gives CASSQQLAGGHNEQFF.

CDR3 sequence reads: CASSFGRTSLGDTQYF. The CDR3 nucleotides read TGTGCCAGCAGCTTCGGAAGGACTAGCTTAGGAGATACGCAGTATTTT. V gene TRBV11-3 combines with J gene TRBJ2-3; 8 bases are a match to TRBD2. From germline, CDR1 is SGHNT and CDR2 YENEEA. Trimming at V came to 3 bases and at J to 5 bases, leaving 10 bases not matched to a gene. This CDR3 region has 16 residues.

The rearrangement links TRBV5-4 to TRBJ1-1, with 8 bases fitting TRBD1. Germline values: CDR1 SGHNT, CDR2 YYREEE (reference sequence). J lost 6 bases, V lost 4 bases, and 5 bases had no gene match. The CDR3 is made up of 13 amino acids. The CDR3 DNA reads as TGTGCCAGCAGCATTTCAGGGGGCTCTGAAGCTTTCTTT. The encoded protein is CASSISGGSEAFF.

The CDR3, as DNA: TGTGCCAGCAGATGGGGCGAGAGCTCCTACAATGAGCAGTTCTTC. Translating gives CASRWGESSYNEQFF. The chain has TRBV27 and TRBJ2-1; maybe TRBD1 (5 bases). V lost 6 bases and J lost 0, with 12 bases in between. In germline, CDR1 is MNHEY, CDR2 SMNVEV (reference sequence). The CDR3 consists of 15 residues.

The J gene is TRBJ2-5, the V gene TRBV11-2; 8 positions agree with TRBD2. Germline lookup yields CDR1 SGHAT and CDR2 FQNNGV. J lost 5 bases, V lost 6 bases, and 14 bases had no gene match. This CDR3 is 16 amino acids long. CDR3 DNA sequence: TGTGCCAGCAGGTCTTATCGGGGGGGCGGTAGGGAGACCCAGTACTTC. Translating it yields CASRSYRGGGRETQYF. The full variable domain, with the rest looked up from reference TRBV11-2 and TRBJ2-5, is EAGVAQSPRYKIIEKRQSVAFWCNPISGHATLYWYQQILGQGPKLLIQFQNNGVVDDSQLPKDRFSAERLKGVDSTLKIQPAKLEDSAVYLCASRSYRGGGRETQYFGPGTRLLVL.

The V call is TRBV6-6, the J call TRBJ2-1, with 7 bases fitting TRBD2. The CDR3 covers 14 residues. J was trimmed by 3 bases and V by 7 bases; bases with no gene match: 6. Germline CDR1 is MNHNY and CDR2 is SVGAGI (reference sequence). This CDR3 is CASIDRGGYNEQFF. Written as DNA, the CDR3 is TGTGCCAGCATCGACCGCGGGGGCTACAATGAGCAGTTCTTC.

V gene TRBV4-2 combines with J gene TRBJ1-4; D possibly corresponds to TRBD1 (5 bases). V was cut by 4 bases and J by 7 bases, with 10 bases left in between. The CDR3 length is 13 residues. The V gene's germline CDR1 is LGHNA and CDR2 YNFKEQ. CDR3 nucleotide sequence: TGTGCCAGCAGCCTAGGGGAGGGTGAAAAACTGTTTTTT. Residues: CASSLGEGEKLFF.